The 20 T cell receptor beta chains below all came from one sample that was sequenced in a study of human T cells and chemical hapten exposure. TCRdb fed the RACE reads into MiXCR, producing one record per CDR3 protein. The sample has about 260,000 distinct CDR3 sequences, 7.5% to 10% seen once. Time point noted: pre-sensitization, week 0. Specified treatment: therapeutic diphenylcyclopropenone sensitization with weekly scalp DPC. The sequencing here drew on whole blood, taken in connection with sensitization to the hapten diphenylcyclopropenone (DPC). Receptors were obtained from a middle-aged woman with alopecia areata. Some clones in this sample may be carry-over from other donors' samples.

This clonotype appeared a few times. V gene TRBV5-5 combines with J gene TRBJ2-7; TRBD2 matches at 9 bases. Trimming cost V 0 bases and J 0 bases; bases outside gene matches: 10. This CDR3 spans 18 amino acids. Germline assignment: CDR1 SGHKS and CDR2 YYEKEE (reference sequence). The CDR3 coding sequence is TGTGCCAGCAGCTTGGCTACGACTAGCGGACAAATCTCCTACGAGCAGTACTTC. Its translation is CASSLATTSGQISYEQYF. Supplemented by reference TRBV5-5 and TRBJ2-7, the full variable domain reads DAGVTQSPTHLIKTRGQQVTLRCSPISGHKSVSWYQQVLGQGPQFIFQYYEKEERGRGNFPDRFSARQFPNYSSELNVNALLLGDSALYLCASSLATTSGQISYEQYFGPGTRLTVT.

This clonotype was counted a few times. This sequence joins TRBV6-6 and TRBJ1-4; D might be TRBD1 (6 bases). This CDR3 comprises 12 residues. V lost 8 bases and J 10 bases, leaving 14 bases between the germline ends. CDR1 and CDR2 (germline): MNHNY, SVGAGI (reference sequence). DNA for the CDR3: TGTGCCAGCGGGGGGCCCTCCGGAAAACTGTTTTTT. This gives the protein CASGGPSGKLFF.

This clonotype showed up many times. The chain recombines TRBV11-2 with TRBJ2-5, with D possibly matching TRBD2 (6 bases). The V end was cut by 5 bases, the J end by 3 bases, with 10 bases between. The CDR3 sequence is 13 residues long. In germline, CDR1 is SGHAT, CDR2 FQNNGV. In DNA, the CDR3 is TGTGCCAGCAGCAGGGGACTGGAAGAGACCCAGTACTTC. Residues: CASSRGLEETQYF.

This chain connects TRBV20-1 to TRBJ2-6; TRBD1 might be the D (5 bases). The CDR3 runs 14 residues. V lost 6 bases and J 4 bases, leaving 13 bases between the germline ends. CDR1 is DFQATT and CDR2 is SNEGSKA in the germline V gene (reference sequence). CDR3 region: CSAVQVTGANVLTF. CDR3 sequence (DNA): TGCAGTGCGGTACAGGTAACCGGGGCCAACGTCCTGACTTTC.

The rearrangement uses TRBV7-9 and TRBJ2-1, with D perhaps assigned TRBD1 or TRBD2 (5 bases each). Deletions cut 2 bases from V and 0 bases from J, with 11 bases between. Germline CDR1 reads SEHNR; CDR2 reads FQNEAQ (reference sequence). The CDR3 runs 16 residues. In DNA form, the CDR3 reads TGTGCCAGCAGCTTATATGGGGGAGTCTCCTACAATGAGCAGTTCTTC. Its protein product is CASSLYGGVSYNEQFF.

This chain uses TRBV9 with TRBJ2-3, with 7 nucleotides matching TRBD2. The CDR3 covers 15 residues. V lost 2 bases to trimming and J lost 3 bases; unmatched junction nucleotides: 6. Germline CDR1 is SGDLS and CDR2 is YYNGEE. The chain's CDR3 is CASSVQSGTTDTQYF. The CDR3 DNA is TGTGCCAGCAGCGTGCAAAGCGGGACGACAGATACGCAGTATTTT.

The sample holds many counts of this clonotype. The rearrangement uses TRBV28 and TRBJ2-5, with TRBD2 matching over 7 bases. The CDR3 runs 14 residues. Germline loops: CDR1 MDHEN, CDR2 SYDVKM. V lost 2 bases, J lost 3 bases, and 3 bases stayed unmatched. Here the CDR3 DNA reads TGTGCCAGCAGTTTACCCGGACTAGAAGAGACCCAGTACTTC. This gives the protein CASSLPGLEETQYF. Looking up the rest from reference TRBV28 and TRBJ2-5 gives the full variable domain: DVKVTQSSRYLVKRTGEKVFLECVQDMDHENMFWYRQDPGLGLRLIYFSYDVKMKEKGDIPEGYSVSREKKERFSLILESASTNQTSMYLCASSLPGLEETQYFGPGTRLLVL.

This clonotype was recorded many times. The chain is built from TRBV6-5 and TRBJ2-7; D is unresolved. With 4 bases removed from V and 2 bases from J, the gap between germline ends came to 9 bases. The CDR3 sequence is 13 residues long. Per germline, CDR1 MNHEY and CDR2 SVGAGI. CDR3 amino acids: CASSFGSTYEQYF. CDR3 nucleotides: TGTGCCAGCAGTTTCGGGTCCACCTACGAGCAGTACTTC.

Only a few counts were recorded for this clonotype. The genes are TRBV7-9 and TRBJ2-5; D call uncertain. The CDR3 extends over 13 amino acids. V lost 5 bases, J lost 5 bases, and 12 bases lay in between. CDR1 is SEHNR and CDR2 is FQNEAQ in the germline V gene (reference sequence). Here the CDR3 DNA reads TGTGCCAGCAGCAAGCACTTCGGGGAGACCCAGTACTTC. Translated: CASSKHFGETQYF.

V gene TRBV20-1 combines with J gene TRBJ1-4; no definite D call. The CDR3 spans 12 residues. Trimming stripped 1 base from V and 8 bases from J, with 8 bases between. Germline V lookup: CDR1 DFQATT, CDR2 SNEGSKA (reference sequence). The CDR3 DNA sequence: TGCAGTGCTAGAGCAAGGAGCGAAAAACTGTTTTTT. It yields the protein CSARARSEKLFF.

Here the CDR3 reads CAINKEPAANTGELFF. CDR3 sequence (DNA): TGTGCCATCAATAAAGAACCAGCTGCGAACACCGGGGAGCTGTTTTTT. The genes are TRBV10-3 and TRBJ2-2; no definite D call. Trimming left V 7 bases short and J 0 bases short, with 15 bases between. Germline V gene lookup returns CDR1 ENHRY and CDR2 SYGVKD. This CDR3 spans 16 amino acids.

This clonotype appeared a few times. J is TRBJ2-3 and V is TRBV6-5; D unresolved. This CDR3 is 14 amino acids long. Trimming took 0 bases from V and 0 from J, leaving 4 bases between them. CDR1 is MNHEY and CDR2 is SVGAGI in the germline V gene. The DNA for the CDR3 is TGTGCCAGCAGTTACTCGCATAGCACAGATACGCAGTATTTT. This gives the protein CASSYSHSTDTQYF.

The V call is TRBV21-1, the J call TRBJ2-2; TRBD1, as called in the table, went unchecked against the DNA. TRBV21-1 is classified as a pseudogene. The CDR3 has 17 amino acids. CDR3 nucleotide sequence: TGTGCTAGCAGCGCAAAGGACGAGACAGGCGGTACCGGGGAGCTGTTTTTT. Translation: CASSAKDETGGTGELFF.

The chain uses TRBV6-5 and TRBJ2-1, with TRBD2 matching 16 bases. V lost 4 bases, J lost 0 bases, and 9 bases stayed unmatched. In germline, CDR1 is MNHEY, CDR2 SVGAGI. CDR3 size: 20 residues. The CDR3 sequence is CASSSTGTSGRGASYNEQFF. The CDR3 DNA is TGTGCCAGCAGTTCCACCGGGACTAGCGGGAGGGGGGCCTCCTACAATGAGCAGTTCTTC.

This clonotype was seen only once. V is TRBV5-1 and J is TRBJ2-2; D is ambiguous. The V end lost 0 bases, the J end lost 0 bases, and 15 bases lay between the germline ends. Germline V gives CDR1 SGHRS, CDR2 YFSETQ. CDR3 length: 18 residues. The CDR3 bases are TGCGCCAGCAGCTTGGTTGGCCAGATGGGATCGAACACCGGGGAGCTGTTTTTT. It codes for CASSLVGQMGSNTGELFF.

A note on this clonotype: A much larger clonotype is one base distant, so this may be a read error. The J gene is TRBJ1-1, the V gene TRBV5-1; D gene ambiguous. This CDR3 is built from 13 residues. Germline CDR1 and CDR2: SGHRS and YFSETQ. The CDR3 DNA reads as TGCGCCAGCAGCTTGGCCGGAGCGACTGAAGCTATCTTT. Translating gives CASSLAGATEAIF.

The CDR3 sequence: CASSYSPSGPSTDTQYF. DNA of the CDR3: TGTGCCAGCAGTTACTCTCCTAGCGGGCCTAGCACAGATACGCAGTATTTT. The rearrangement joins TRBV6-5 to TRBJ2-3; 8 positions match TRBD2. The CDR3 is 17 amino acids. The V gene's germline CDR1 is MNHEY and CDR2 SVGAGI. The V gene end was trimmed by 0 bases and the J gene end by 0 bases; junction bases not matched to a gene: 5.

The CDR3 loop is CASRPHGNDGGPQHF. CDR3 sequence (DNA): TGTGCCAGCAGACCACACGGAAACGATGGAGGGCCCCAGCATTTT. The gene calls are TRBV6-2 or TRBV6-3 and TRBJ1-5; D remains unclear. The CDR3 totals 15 residues. Per the germline V gene, CDR1 is MNHEY and CDR2 is SVGEGT. V lost 6 bases and J 9 bases, leaving 21 bases between the germline ends.

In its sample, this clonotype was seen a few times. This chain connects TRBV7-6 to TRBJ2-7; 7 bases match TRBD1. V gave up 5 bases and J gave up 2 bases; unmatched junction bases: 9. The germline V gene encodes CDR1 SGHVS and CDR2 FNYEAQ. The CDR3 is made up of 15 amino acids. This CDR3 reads CASSPRTGNPYEQYF. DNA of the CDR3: TGTGCCAGCAGCCCCCGGACAGGTAACCCCTACGAGCAGTACTTC.

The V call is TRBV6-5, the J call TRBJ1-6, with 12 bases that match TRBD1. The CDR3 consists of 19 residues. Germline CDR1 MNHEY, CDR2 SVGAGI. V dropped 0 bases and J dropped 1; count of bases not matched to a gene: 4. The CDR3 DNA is TGTGCCAGCAGTTACTCGCGGGACAGGGGGCAATCCTATAATTCACCCCTCCACTTT. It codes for CASSYSRDRGQSYNSPLHF.